Listed below are T cell receptor beta chains from one sample, sequenced in a study of cytomegalovirus exposure and HLA in healthy donors. The data were produced by immunoSEQ multiplex PCR, yet TCRdb's version contains in-frame clones alone and is incomplete. The table shows approximately 160,000 clones, with 55% to 70% occurring only once. Sequencing was carried out using PBMCs. The source is a woman aged 40 to 49 in good health and CMV-seropositive. Both conserved end residues are part of each CDR3. The D gene is left open where the match is weak. The size field is filled for only some rows; it gives once, few, many or a size class.

D gene,clone size,J gene,V gene,CDR3 protein,CDR3 DNA
-,-,TRBJ1-2,TRBV6-5,CASRTQGRYGYTF,TGTGCCAGCAGGACACAGGGACGCTATGGCTACACCTTC
-,-,TRBJ2-6,TRBV6-6,CASSIGVPGANVLTF,TGTGCCAGCTCGATCGGGGTCCCTGGGGCCAACGTCCTGACTTTC
-,once,TRBJ1-1,TRBV27,CASSTGLGTNTEAFF,TGTGCCAGCAGTACAGGGCTGGGTACAAACACTGAAGCTTTCTTT
-,-,TRBJ1-4,TRBV29-1,CSVGPGKEEKLFF,TGCAGCGTTGGGCCCGGGAAGGAGGAAAAACTGTTTTTT
TRBD1,-,TRBJ1-4,TRBV18,CASSLQSTGTGGEKLFF,TGTGCCAGCTCACTTCAATCGACCGGGACAGGAGGTGAAAAACTGTTTTTT
-,-,TRBJ2-7,TRBV6-6,CASSPPGGRGSYEQYF,TGTGCCAGCAGCCCTCCAGGAGGGAGGGGGTCCTACGAGCAGTACTTC
TRBD2,-,TRBJ2-5,TRBV7-3,CASSSGGQETQYF,TGTGCCAGCAGCTCGGGGGGGCAAGAGACCCAGTACTTC
TRBD2,-,TRBJ2-5,TRBV7-2,CASSPRLAEETQYF,TGTGCCAGCAGCCCCCGACTAGCGGAAGAGACCCAGTACTTC
TRBD2,few,TRBJ2-1,TRBV28,CASTPPLAGLYEQFF,TGTGCCAGCACCCCCCCGCTAGCGGGATTGTATGAGCAGTTCTTC
TRBD2,-,TRBJ2-3,TRBV29-1,CSTSGRATDTQYF,TGCAGCACTAGCGGGAGGGCCACAGATACGCAGTATTTT
TRBD2,-,TRBJ2-3,TRBV5-4,CASSPSTSGGSTDTQYF,TGTGCCAGCAGCCCCTCGACTAGCGGGGGTAGCACAGATACGCAGTATTTT
-,-,TRBJ2-7,TRBV7-2,CASSLALPSSREQYF,TGTGCCAGCAGCTTAGCACTTCCCTCATCGAGGGAGCAGTACTTC
TRBD1,-,TRBJ2-5,TRBV14,CASSQRDRGQTQYF,TGTGCCAGCAGCCAGAGGGACAGGGGCCAGACCCAGTACTTC
-,few,TRBJ1-2,TRBV29-1,CSVELESNYGYTF,TGCAGCGTTGAATTGGAGTCTAACTATGGCTACACCTTC
TRBD1,-,TRBJ2-7,TRBV9,CASSVLQGAGEQYF,TGTGCCAGCAGCGTACTCCAGGGGGCCGGCGAGCAGTACTTC
-,few,TRBJ2-7,TRBV21-1,CASSIRRGFYEQYF,TGTGCCAGCAGCATCCGAAGGGGGTTCTACGAGCAGTACTTC
-,-,TRBJ2-7,TRBV10-3,CAISDRYEQYF,TGTGCCATCAGTGATCGGTACGAGCAGTACTTC
-,-,TRBJ2-2,TRBV19,CASSIARLASAGELFF,TGTGCCAGTAGTATAGCACGCCTCGCTAGCGCCGGGGAGCTGTTTTTT
TRBD1,-,TRBJ1-1,TRBV9,CASSGDRDTEAFF,TGTGCCAGCAGCGGGGACAGGGACACTGAAGCTTTCTTT
-,-,TRBJ1-1,TRBV25-1,CASAPTGLGTEAFF,TGTGCCAGCGCCCCAACAGGGCTGGGCACTGAAGCTTTCTTT
-,-,TRBJ2-1,TRBV19,CASSTPSRRNEQFF,TGTGCCAGTAGTACTCCTAGCAGGAGAAATGAGCAGTTCTTC
-,-,TRBJ2-7,TRBV5-6,CASSWASYEQYF,TGTGCCAGCAGCTGGGCCAGCTACGAGCAGTACTTC
-,-,TRBJ2-5,TRBV7-9,CAGGRRGSSPYQETQYF,TGTGCCGGCGGTAGGAGGGGCTCCTCCCCATACCAAGAGACCCAGTACTTC
TRBD1,few,TRBJ1-2,TRBV4-3,CASSQRRDRDYGYTF,TGCGCCAGCAGCCAGCGTAGGGACAGGGATTATGGCTACACCTTC
-,once,TRBJ1-5,TRBV6-5,CASSPTTDSNQPQNF,TGTGCCAGCAGTCCAACGACAGATAGCAATCAGCCCCAGAATTTT
-,once,TRBJ1-6,TRBV5-1,CASRDGQGGNPPLHF,TGCGCCAGCAGGGATGGGCAGGGCGGTAATCCACCCCTCCACTTT
TRBD1,-,TRBJ2-7,TRBV7-2,CASSLRQGGREQYF,TGTGCCAGCAGCTTAAGACAGGGTGGTCGGGAGCAGTACTTC
-,few,TRBJ1-3,TRBV6-5,CATTGLHSGNTIYF,TGTGCCACGACAGGACTCCACTCTGGAAACACCATATATTTT
-,once,TRBJ1-3,TRBV29-1,CSAQADRIAGNTIYF,TGCAGCGCGCAGGCCGACAGGATAGCGGGAAACACCATATATTTT
TRBD1,-,TRBJ1-1,TRBV19,CASRDRAWDTEAFF,TGTGCCAGTAGAGACAGGGCCTGGGACACTGAAGCTTTCTTT
-,-,TRBJ2-5,TRBV7-7,CASSLARTKTQYF,TGTGCTAGCAGCTTAGCGCGTACGAAGACCCAGTACTTC
TRBD2,-,TRBJ2-1,TRBV10-2,CASSETGLAGLKFF,TGCGCCAGCAGTGAGACCGGACTAGCGGGTCTCAAGTTCTTC
TRBD1,-,TRBJ1-6,TRBV2,CASSQTTGNHSPLHF,TGTGCCAGCAGTCAGACGACAGGGAATCATTCACCCCTCCACTTT
-,few,TRBJ2-1,TRBV7-2,CASSLGGPGTLNEQFF,TGTGCCAGCAGCTTAGGCGGACCCGGGACTCTCAATGAGCAGTTCTTC
-,-,TRBJ2-3,TRBV4-2,CASSLSESSTDTQYF,TGTGCCAGCAGCCTCTCGGAGTCTAGCACAGATACGCAGTATTTT
TRBD1,-,TRBJ2-7,TRBV7-9,CSSSSEQGEYEQYF,TGTTCCAGCAGCTCGGAACAGGGGGAATACGAGCAGTACTTC
TRBD1,-,TRBJ2-2,TRBV7-6,CASSPRQGVNTGELFF,TGTGCCAGCAGCCCTCGACAGGGGGTGAACACCGGGGAGCTGTTTTTT
-,-,TRBJ1-1,TRBV19,CASSTALQGYDTEAFF,TGTGCCAGTAGTACCGCATTACAGGGATATGACACTGAAGCTTTCTTT
TRBD2,few,TRBJ2-1,TRBV7-2,CASSLGAPSGGAATIF,TGTGCCAGCAGCTTAGGAGCTCCTAGCGGGGGGGCGGCAACGATCTTC
TRBD1,-,TRBJ1-2,TRBV10-2,CASSNTGDAYGYTF,TGCGCCAGCAGTAATACAGGGGACGCCTATGGCTACACCTTC
-,once,TRBJ1-1,TRBV5-1,CASSLTVNTEAFF,TGCGCCAGCAGCTTGACTGTCAACACTGAAGCTTTCTTT
TRBD1,-,TRBJ1-3,TRBV5-1,CASSLAVGTASGNTIYF,TGCGCCAGCAGCTTGGCCGTGGGGACAGCCTCTGGAAACACCATATATTTT
-,-,TRBJ2-3,TRBV27,CASSLGGATTDTQYF,TGTGCCAGCAGTTTGGGCGGGGCCACCACAGATACGCAGTATTTT
TRBD1,-,TRBJ1-2,TRBV19,CASIRGTGASWNGYTF,TGTGCCAGTATCCGAGGGACAGGGGCGAGTTGGAATGGCTACACCTTC
TRBD2,few,TRBJ2-7,TRBV5-8,CASSRPGLAGEQYF,TGTGCCAGCAGCCGCCCGGGACTAGCGGGCGAGCAGTACTTC
-,once,TRBJ2-2,TRBV4-3,CASSQETRTGELFF,TGCGCCAGCAGCCAGGAGACGAGGACCGGGGAGCTGTTTTTT
TRBD1,-,TRBJ2-1,TRBV4-3,CASSPGTAKYNEQFF,TGCGCCAGCAGCCCAGGGACAGCGAAATACAATGAGCAGTTCTTC
TRBD2,few,TRBJ2-1,TRBV7-3,CASIRLAGVVDEQFF,TGTGCCAGCATCAGACTAGCGGGAGTGGTCGATGAGCAGTTCTTC
TRBD1,-,TRBJ1-2,TRBV5-1,CASSSPETGGTGGYTF,TGCGCCAGCAGCTCCCCCGAGACAGGGGGAACGGGGGGCTACACCTTC
TRBD2,-,TRBJ2-7,TRBV10-2,CASRTYAGGPGEQYF,TGCGCCAGCAGGACCTATGCGGGGGGGCCGGGCGAGCAGTACTTC
-,-,TRBJ1-1,TRBV7-2,CASSSIERGAAFF,TGTGCCAGCAGCTCAATAGAACGGGGGGCGGCTTTCTTT